A selection of T cell receptor beta chains follows, all from one sample in a study of sequential checkpoint blockade in melanoma. The protocol was immunoSEQ multiplex PCR, while the TCRdb copy is restricted to in-frame clones and leaves out a portion. Among fewer than 6,500 clones listed, 20% to 30% were seen once. Sequencing used tumor tissue (inferred from file names), obtained from a patient given nivolumab and ipilimumab in sequence. The receptors here all came from a human donor with melanoma. Each CDR3 is given with its conserved first and last residue. D genes are given only for firm matches. Rows give clone size only sometimes, using once, few, many, or a class for an expanded clone.

D gene,J gene,clone size,V gene,CDR3 protein,CDR3 DNA
-,TRBJ2-3,few,TRBV6-8,CASSYRGRAQYF,TGTGCCAGCAGTTACCGGGGCAGGGCGCAGTATTTT
-,TRBJ1-6,many,TRBV6-8,CASSYPMGRDYSPLHF,TGTGCCAGCAGTTACCCAATGGGACGGGACTATTCACCCCTCCACTTT
TRBD2,TRBJ2-7,medium-sized,TRBV11-3,CASSQDGGGSGPEQYF,TGTGCCAGCAGCCAGGACGGCGGGGGGTCTGGACCCGAGCAGTACTTC
TRBD1,TRBJ1-4,medium-sized,TRBV4-1,CASSWDREGEKLFF,TGCGCCAGCAGTTGGGACAGGGAAGGTGAAAAACTGTTTTTT
-,TRBJ2-2,medium-sized,TRBV6-8,CASSYRQGRTGELFF,TGTGCCAGCAGTTATCGTCAGGGAAGGACCGGGGAGCTGTTTTTT
-,TRBJ2-6,-,TRBV11-3,CASSSPLGLSNVLTF,TGTGCCAGCAGCTCCCCATTGGGCTTGTCCAACGTCCTGACTTTC
-,TRBJ2-7,-,TRBV5-1,CASSLQGLQDEQYF,TGCGCCAGCAGCTTACAGGGTCTACAGGACGAGCAGTACTTC
TRBD2,TRBJ2-5,once,TRBV19,CASNPRAGGVQETQYF,TGTGCCAGTAATCCTAGGGCGGGGGGAGTACAAGAGACCCAGTACTTC
-,TRBJ2-1,-,TRBV11-3,CASNPTTSYNEQFF,TGTGCCAGCAACCCGACAACCTCCTACAATGAGCAGTTCTTC
TRBD2,TRBJ2-7,many,TRBV11-3,CASSLGPGGGVSEQYF,TGTGCCAGCAGCTTAGGCCCGGGAGGTGGGGTTAGCGAGCAGTACTTC
-,TRBJ1-2,-,TRBV25-1,CASSESPHNYGYTF,TGTGCCAGCAGTGAATCCCCACATAACTATGGCTACACCTTC
-,TRBJ2-1,-,TRBV19,CASTPGRGISYNEQFF,TGTGCCAGTACCCCCGGTCGGGGAATCTCCTACAATGAGCAGTTCTTC
TRBD2,TRBJ2-7,-,TRBV12-5,CASGSETEREGRYEQYF,TGTGCTAGTGGTTCGGAAACAGAGCGGGAGGGCCGTTACGAGCAGTACTTC
-,TRBJ1-2,-,TRBV6-7,CASDRQYGYTF,TGTGCCAGCGACAGACAATATGGCTACACCTTC
-,TRBJ1-1,many,TRBV7-2,CASSLGVSTEAFF,TGTGCCAGCAGCTTAGGAGTCTCCACTGAAGCTTTCTTT
-,TRBJ2-1,few,TRBV9,CASSGVDNEQFF,TGTGCCAGCAGCGGAGTGGACAATGAGCAGTTCTTC
TRBD1,TRBJ1-4,medium-sized,TRBV6-8,CASSKMATGSGEKLFF,TGTGCCAGCAGCAAAATGGCGACAGGGAGTGGTGAAAAACTGTTTTTT
TRBD1,TRBJ2-5,-,TRBV19,CASSTLARTGRETQYF,TGTGCCAGTAGTACCCTCGCACGGACAGGGCGCGAGACCCAGTACTTC
-,TRBJ2-7,-,TRBV9,CASSVLPELGSYEQYF,TGTGCCAGCAGCGTTCTCCCCGAATTGGGTTCCTACGAGCAGTACTTC
-,TRBJ1-1,medium-sized,TRBV28,CASSWGAVRTTEAFF,TGTGCCAGCAGTTGGGGGGCAGTGAGAACAACTGAAGCTTTCTTT
TRBD2,TRBJ2-1,-,TRBV19,CASSIDLASGPYNEQFF,TGTGCCAGTAGTATAGATTTGGCTAGCGGCCCCTACAATGAGCAGTTCTTC
-,TRBJ2-7,few,TRBV11-3,CASSSYRRVTYEQYF,TGTGCCAGCAGCTCCTACCGGAGAGTAACCTACGAGCAGTACTTC
TRBD1,TRBJ2-1,-,TRBV6-8,CAISGQGGSSYNEQFF,TGTGCCATCAGTGGACAGGGGGGCAGCTCCTACAATGAGCAGTTCTTC
-,TRBJ2-2,-,TRBV11-3,CASSLGRFLGELFF,TGTGCCAGCAGCCTGGGGCGATTCCTCGGGGAGCTGTTTTTT
TRBD1,TRBJ2-3,many,TRBV9,CASSVVPDRSASQYF,TGTGCCAGCAGCGTAGTGCCGGACAGGAGTGCGTCCCAGTATTTT
-,TRBJ2-2,few,TRBV19,CASSILGSGELFF,TGTGCCAGTAGTATCTTGGGTAGCGGGGAGCTGTTTTTT
TRBD2,TRBJ2-6,few,TRBV19,CASRAAGVATGANVLTF,TGTGCCAGTAGGGCCGCGGGAGTCGCAACTGGGGCCAACGTCCTGACTTTC
-,TRBJ1-4,-,TRBV7-6,CASSLRGTGTEKLFF,TGTGCCAGCAGCCTAAGGGGGACCGGAACTGAAAAACTGTTTTTT
-,TRBJ2-7,-,TRBV19,CASSIISGGAGYEQYF,TGTGCCAGTAGTATAATCTCCGGGGGCGCCGGGTACGAGCAGTACTTC
-,TRBJ1-4,-,TRBV29-1,CSVAVSSAGTANEKLFF,TGCAGCGTTGCGGTTTCATCGGCGGGGACGGCTAATGAAAAACTGTTTTTT
TRBD1,TRBJ1-3,-,TRBV19,CASSLGQGDTIYF,TGTGCCAGTAGTCTCGGACAGGGAGACACCATATATTTT
TRBD1,TRBJ2-7,-,TRBV30,CASRQGYEQYF,TGTGCCAGCAGACAGGGGTACGAGCAGTACTTC
-,TRBJ2-7,-,TRBV5-1,CASSSGLRPTHYEQYF,TGCGCCAGCAGCTCGGGTCTGCGACCCACACATTACGAGCAGTACTTC
-,TRBJ2-5,-,TRBV14,CASSQFGRIQETQYF,TGTGCCAGCAGCCAATTTGGACGGATTCAAGAGACCCAGTACTTC
-,TRBJ2-1,large,TRBV19,CASSIVPSAYNEQFF,TGTGCCAGTAGTATAGTGCCTAGCGCCTACAATGAGCAGTTCTTC
-,TRBJ2-2,few,TRBV10-2,CASSVSSNTGELFF,TGCGCCAGCAGTGTTAGCTCGAACACCGGGGAGCTGTTTTTT